The next 14 T cell receptor beta chains were all read from a single sample in a study of blood T cell repertoires in COVID-19. Only in-frame clones appear in the TCRdb table, and some are missing; sequencing was by immunoSEQ multiplex PCR. The data show about 100,000 clones, with about nine tenths seen just once and 0.97% held by the top ten. The sample taken for sequencing was peripheral blood. These receptors all stem from a man between 60 and 75 years old with acute or convalescent COVID-19.

The chain joins TRBV9 to TRBJ2-7, with 12 bases that match TRBD2. J gave up 4 bases and V 3 bases, and 2 bases lay outside the gene matches. The CDR3 sequence is 14 residues long. Per germline, CDR1 SGDLS and CDR2 YYNGEE. The CDR3, as DNA: TGTGCCAGCAGCGGTGGACTAGCGGGGTACGAGCAGTACTTC. This codes for CASSGGLAGYEQYF.

This clone was found once. This chain's CDR3 is CASSQDLGRAGEDTQYF. In nucleotides, the CDR3 is TGTGCCAGCAGCCAAGATCTCGGGAGGGCCGGAGAAGATACGCAGTATTTT. The rearrangement uses TRBV3-1 (or the pseudogene TRBV3-2) and TRBJ2-3; the match to TRBD2 covers 8 bases. V lost 0 bases to trimming and J lost 5 bases; unmatched junction nucleotides: 10. Germline loops: CDR1 LGHDT, CDR2 YNNKEL (reference sequence). CDR3 length: 17 amino acids.

The V and J genes are TRBV5-4 and TRBJ2-1, with a possible D match to TRBD2 (6 bases). The germline V gene has CDR1 SGHNT and CDR2 YYREEE (reference sequence). V was clipped by 7 bases and J by 6 bases, with 17 bases between them. The CDR3 loop spans 14 amino acids. The CDR3 sequence is CASGRLDDFNEQFF. The DNA for the CDR3 is TGTGCCAGCGGGAGACTAGACGACTTCAATGAGCAGTTCTTC.

There are a few counts of this clone. The chain recombines TRBV10-1 with TRBJ2-5; TRBD1 matches 7 bases. J lost 2 bases, V lost 1 base, and 10 bases had no gene match. This CDR3 contains 17 residues. CDR1 and CDR2 (germline): WNHNN, SYGVQD (reference sequence). The CDR3: CASSEYWDRLLQETQYF. In nucleotides, the CDR3 is TGCGCCAGCAGTGAGTATTGGGACAGACTCCTTCAAGAGACCCAGTACTTC.

The chain employs TRBV5-4 and TRBJ1-1; 10 nucleotides match TRBD1. Germline V gives CDR1 SGHNT, CDR2 YYREEE (reference sequence). The CDR3 has 15 residues. Losses at the gene ends were 3 bases for V and 3 bases for J; bases not matched to a gene: 5. CDR3 in amino acids: CASSSRDRGYTEAFF. The DNA of the CDR3 is TGTGCCAGCAGCTCCCGGGACAGGGGATACACTGAAGCTTTCTTT.

V usage is TRBV12-5 and J usage is TRBJ1-2; no clear D gene. CDR1 and CDR2 (germline): LGHNT, FRNRAP. V lost 0 bases, J lost 7 bases, and 15 bases lay in between. This CDR3 has 15 residues. CDR3: CASGLVQIGSSGYTF. CDR3 bases: TGTGCTAGTGGTTTGGTACAAATCGGGAGTAGTGGCTACACCTTC.

The CDR3 DNA sequence: TGTGCCTGGAGGAGGGACTCGTACCAAGAGACCCAGTACTTC. Translated: CAWRRDSYQETQYF. The chain couples TRBV30 to TRBJ2-5; D is perhaps TRBD2 (6 bases). Germline V gene data show CDR1 as GTSNPN and CDR2 as SVGIG (reference sequence). This CDR3 has 14 residues. Trimming left V 3 bases short and J 0 bases short, with 11 bases between.

The V and J genes are TRBV19 and TRBJ2-3; 7 bases line up with TRBD1. Germline loops: CDR1 LNHDA, CDR2 SQIVND (reference sequence). V lost 2 bases to trimming and J lost 2 bases; unmatched junction nucleotides: 4. The CDR3 sequence is 15 residues long. The DNA for the CDR3 is TGTGCCAGTAGTATATCGACAGGGACCACAGATACGCAGTATTTT. Translation gives CASSISTGTTDTQYF.

This rearrangement joins TRBV11-3 to TRBJ2-3, with D uncertain. The CDR3 sequence is 12 residues long. Trimming shortened V by 0 bases and J by 6 bases, and 4 bases separated the two germline ends. Per the germline V gene, CDR1 is SGHNT and CDR2 is YENEEA. The CDR3 sequence: CASSLDLDTQYF. CDR3 sequence (DNA): TGTGCCAGCAGCTTAGACTTGGATACGCAGTATTTT. Based on the CDR3 plus reference TRBV11-3 and TRBJ2-3, the full variable domain is EAGVVQSPRYKIIEKKQPVAFWCNPISGHNTLYWYLQNLGQGPELLIRYENEEAVDDSQLPKDRFSAERLKGVDSTLKIQPAELGDSAVYLCASSLDLDTQYFGPGTRLTVL.

This chain links TRBV10-3 with TRBJ2-1, with 7 bases identical to TRBD1. This CDR3 comprises 14 residues. Unmatched junction bases numbered 8, after V lost 4 bases and J lost 8 bases. From germline, CDR1 is ENHRY and CDR2 SYGVKD. CDR3 in amino acids: CAISAEGGIDEQFF. The CDR3 bases are TGTGCCATCAGTGCCGAAGGGGGCATCGATGAGCAGTTCTTC.

The rearrangement links TRBV7-9 to TRBJ1-2; TRBD1 is a possible D gene (5 bases). V was pared by 5 bases and J by 2 bases, with 15 bases between. The CDR3 contains 15 residues. Germline lookup yields CDR1 SEHNR and CDR2 FQNEAQ (reference sequence). The CDR3 DNA sequence: TGTGCCAGCAGCCTCGGACCAGGGCTCAACTATGGCTACACCTTC. Translated, it gives CASSLGPGLNYGYTF.

The chain recombines TRBV5-1 with TRBJ2-3, with D possibly matching TRBD2 (5 bases). CDR3 length: 14 residues. Trimming left V 0 bases short and J 9 bases short, with 14 bases between. Germline V lookup: CDR1 SGHRS, CDR2 YFSETQ. The CDR3 coding sequence is TGCGCCAGCAGCTTGGTTAGTCAAGGGAGAACGCAGTATTTT. Translated: CASSLVSQGRTQYF.

The rearrangement uses TRBV5-1 and TRBJ2-7; 14 bases are a match to TRBD2. This CDR3 contains 18 residues. Looked up from germline, CDR1 is SGHRS and CDR2 is YFSETQ. J was trimmed by 3 bases and V by 4 bases; bases with no gene match: 12. The CDR3 DNA reads as TGCGCCAGCAGCCGTCTTCCGGGACTAGCGGGAGAGGGCTACGAGCAGTACTTC. Amino acid sequence: CASSRLPGLAGEGYEQYF.

The chain has TRBV6-5 and TRBJ1-2, with 7 bases that match TRBD1. The CDR3 covers 11 residues. V lost 5 bases, J lost 9 bases, and 3 bases stayed unmatched. Germline V gives CDR1 MNHEY, CDR2 SVGAGI. The CDR3: CASSPRGSYTF. CDR3 bases: TGTGCCAGCAGTCCCAGGGGGAGCTACACCTTC.